This T cell receptor (beta chain) appears in the sequencing data of a study of CD8 T cells in Susac syndrome. In the case of this clonotype: Its matching antigen is unknown.

The study's findings and limits: The study conceded that its TCR sequencing and HLA analysis involved relatively few individuals.

Trimming stripped 3 bases from V and 4 bases from J, with 18 bases between. The germline CDR1 and CDR2 sequences are MNHEY and SMNVEV (reference sequence). The CDR3 length is 16 residues. RNA amounts of about 0.45 to 1 ug underwent reverse transcription with random hexamers. Across 54 Vbeta and 13 Jbeta, TCR beta CDR3 was amplified with immunoSEQ multiplex PCR. TCRdb independently ran MiXCR on the immunoSEQ multiplex PCR reads; one entry per CDR3 protein. The sample has about 18,000 distinct CDR3 sequences; around 96% are singletons. This TCR came from a human donor in good health. What was sequenced was CD8+ T cells from PBMCs. The chain is built from TRBV27 and TRBJ1-2; D might be TRBD1 (5 bases). The CDR3 region has the DNA TGTGCCAGCAGTTTGTCCGGTTGGGGGGTCCCCTATGGCTACACCTTC. Translation gives CASSLSGWGVPYGYTF.